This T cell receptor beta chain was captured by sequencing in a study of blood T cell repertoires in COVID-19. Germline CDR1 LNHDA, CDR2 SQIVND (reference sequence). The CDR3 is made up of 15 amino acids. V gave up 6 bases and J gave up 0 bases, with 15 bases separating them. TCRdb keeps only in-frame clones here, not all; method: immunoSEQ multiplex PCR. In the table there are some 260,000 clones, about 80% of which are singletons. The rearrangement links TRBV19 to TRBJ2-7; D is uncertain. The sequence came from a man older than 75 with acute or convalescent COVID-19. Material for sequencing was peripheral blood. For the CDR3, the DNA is TGTGCCAGTAGCGGCAGCGTAAGAAGCTCCTACGAGCAGTACTTC. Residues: CASSGSVRSSYEQYF.